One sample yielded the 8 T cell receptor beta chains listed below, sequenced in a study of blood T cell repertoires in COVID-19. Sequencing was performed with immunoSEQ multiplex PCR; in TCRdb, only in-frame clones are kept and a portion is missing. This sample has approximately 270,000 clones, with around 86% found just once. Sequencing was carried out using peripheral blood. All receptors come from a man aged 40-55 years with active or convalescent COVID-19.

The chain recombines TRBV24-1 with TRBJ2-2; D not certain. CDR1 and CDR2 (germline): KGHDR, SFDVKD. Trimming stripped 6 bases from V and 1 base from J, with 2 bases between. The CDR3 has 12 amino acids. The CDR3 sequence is CATSLNTGELFF. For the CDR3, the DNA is TGTGCCACCAGTCTGAACACCGGGGAGCTGTTTTTT.

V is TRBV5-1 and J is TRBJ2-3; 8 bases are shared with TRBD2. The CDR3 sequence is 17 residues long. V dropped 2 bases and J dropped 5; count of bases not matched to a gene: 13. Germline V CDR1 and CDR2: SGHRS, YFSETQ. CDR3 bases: TGCGCCAGCAGCTTAAGGGGCGGGGGGTTCGGAGGAGATACGCAGTATTTT. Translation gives CASSLRGGGFGGDTQYF.

CDR3 amino acids: CASSEYIKGVRTEAFF. The CDR3 DNA reads TGTGCCAGCAGTGAATATATTAAGGGGGTGAGAACTGAAGCTTTCTTT. The chain is built from TRBV25-1 and TRBJ1-1; D might be TRBD1 (6 bases). V was shortened by 0 bases and J by 5 bases, with 16 bases between the two germline ends. From germline, CDR1 is MGHDK and CDR2 SYGVNS. This CDR3 has 16 amino acids.

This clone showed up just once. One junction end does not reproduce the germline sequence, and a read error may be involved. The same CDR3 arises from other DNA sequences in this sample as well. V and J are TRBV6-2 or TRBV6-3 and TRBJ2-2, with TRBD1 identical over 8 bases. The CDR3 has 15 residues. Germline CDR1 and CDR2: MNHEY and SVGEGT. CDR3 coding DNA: TGTGCCAGCAGTTACTACAGGGGGTTTACCGGAGAGCTGTTTTTT. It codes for CASSYYRGFTGELFF.

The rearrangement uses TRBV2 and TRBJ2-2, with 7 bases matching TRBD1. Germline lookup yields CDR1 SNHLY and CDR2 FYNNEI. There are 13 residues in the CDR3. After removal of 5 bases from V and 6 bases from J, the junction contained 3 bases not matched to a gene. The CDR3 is CASSPQGAGELFF. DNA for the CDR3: TGTGCCAGCAGTCCTCAGGGGGCCGGGGAGCTGTTTTTT.

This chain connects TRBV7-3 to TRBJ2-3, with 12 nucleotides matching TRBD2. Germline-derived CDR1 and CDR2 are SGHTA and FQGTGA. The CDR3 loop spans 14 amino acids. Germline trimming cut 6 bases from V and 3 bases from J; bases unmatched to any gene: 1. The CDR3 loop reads CASRLAGGTDTQYF. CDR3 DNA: TGTGCCAGCAGACTAGCGGGGGGAACAGATACGCAGTATTTT.

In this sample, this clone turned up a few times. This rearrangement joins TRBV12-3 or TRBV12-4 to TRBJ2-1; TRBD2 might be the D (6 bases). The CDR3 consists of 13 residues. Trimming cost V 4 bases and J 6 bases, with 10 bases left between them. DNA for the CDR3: TGTGCCAGCAGTTGGACTACCTCCAATGAGCAGTTCTTC. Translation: CASSWTTSNEQFF.

This chain's CDR3 is CASSQVTGNSPLHF. The CDR3 region has the DNA TGCGCCAGCAGCCAAGTAACGGGGAATTCACCCCTCCACTTT. The J gene is TRBJ1-6, the V gene TRBV4-1; no reliable D call. The germline V gene encodes CDR1 MGHRA and CDR2 YSYEKL. Deletions cut 1 base from V and 7 bases from J, with 8 bases between. This CDR3 is built from 14 residues.